One TCR beta chain is described in this entry. V dropped 1 base and J dropped 0 bases, with 14 bases sitting between them. CDR1 LGHDT and CDR2 YNNKEL come from the germline V gene (reference sequence). The CDR3 is made up of 17 amino acids. This sample stems from a study of blood T cell repertoires in COVID-19. The overall study: Material from acute and convalescent COVID-19 was sourced from the United States, Italy and Spain.

In the authors' methods: Amplification with reference gene primers provided the estimates of nucleated cell counts. The protocol was immunoSEQ multiplex PCR, while the TCRdb copy is restricted to in-frame clones and leaves out a portion. The DNA gave D and trimming, while V, J and clone size come from that table. The table includes roughly 100,000 clones, 88% detected once. Specimen: peripheral blood. The source of this sequence is an elderly woman with active COVID-19. The gene calls are TRBV3-1 (or the pseudogene TRBV3-2) and TRBJ2-3; D perhaps matches TRBD2 (5 bases). CDR3 residues: CASSQGVSAASTDTQYF. DNA of the CDR3: TGTGCCAGCAGCCAAGGGGTTAGCGCCGCTAGCACAGATACGCAGTATTTT.